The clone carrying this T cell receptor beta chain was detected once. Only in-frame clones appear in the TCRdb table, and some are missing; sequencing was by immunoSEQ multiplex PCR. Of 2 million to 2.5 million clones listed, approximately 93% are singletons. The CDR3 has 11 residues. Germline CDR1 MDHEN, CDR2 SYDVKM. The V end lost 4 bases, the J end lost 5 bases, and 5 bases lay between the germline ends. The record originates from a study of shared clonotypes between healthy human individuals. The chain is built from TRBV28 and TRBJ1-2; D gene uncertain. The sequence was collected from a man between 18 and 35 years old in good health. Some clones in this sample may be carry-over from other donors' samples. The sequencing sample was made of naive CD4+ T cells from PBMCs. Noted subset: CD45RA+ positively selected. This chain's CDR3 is CASSYQYGYTF. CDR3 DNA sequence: TGTGCCAGCAGTTACCAGTATGGCTACACCTTC.